This note documents a single T cell receptor beta chain sequence. Its antigen is currently unknown. These data belong to a study of cytomegalovirus exposure and HLA in healthy donors. Amplification used 60 Vbeta primers and 13 Jbeta primers. Clones were read by immunoSEQ multiplex PCR, and TCRdb kept only the in-frame ones, dropping some. The table lists 55,000 to 80,000 clones, roughly four fifths of them singletons, with about 2% in the top ten. Study-wide results and caveats: Later on, analysis showed that most CMV-associated TCR beta chains appeared to be HLA-restricted. Within an earlier analysis, most TCR beta V segments proved productive either about 90% or about 30% of the time.

Unrecorded immune exposures were likely, despite nominal health at sampling. Specimen: PBMCs. This receptor was taken from a man aged 18 to 29 in good health and CMV-seronegative.

CDR3: CASSSVGTDTQYF. The CDR3 nucleotides read TGTGCCAGCTCGAGCGTCGGCACAGATACGCAGTATTTT. V usage is TRBV6-5 and J usage is TRBJ2-3; D unclear. Germline V gene data show CDR1 as MNHEY and CDR2 as SVGAGI. V was shortened by 8 bases and J by 1 base, with 10 bases between the two germline ends. CDR3 length: 13 residues.